This T cell receptor beta chain was obtained from a study of blood T cell repertoires in COVID-19. About the study: Material from acute and convalescent COVID-19 was sourced from the United States, Italy and Spain. T cells, B-cell-depleted T cells, or PBMCs supplied cDNA or gDNA.

In the authors' methods: Using reference gene primer amplification, nucleated cell counts were estimated. Clones were read by immunoSEQ multiplex PCR, and TCRdb kept only the in-frame ones, dropping some. D and trimming come from the DNA, and the V and J calls and clone size come from that table. This sample has roughly 250,000 clones, with around nine tenths found just once. This clone occurred a few times. The receptor comes from a man aged 30 to 39 with acute or convalescent COVID-19. Material for sequencing was peripheral blood.

The CDR3 here is CSASKTALTDTQYF. The DNA of the CDR3 is TGCAGTGCTAGTAAAACTGCTCTCACAGATACGCAGTATTTT. The gene calls are TRBV20-1 and TRBJ2-3; D not resolved. The CDR3 extends over 14 amino acids. V was cut by 3 bases and J by 2 bases, with 12 bases left in between. From germline, CDR1 is DFQATT and CDR2 SNEGSKA (reference sequence).